A single sample is the source of the 17 T cell receptor beta chains below, sequenced in a study of T cells in Graves' hyperthyroidism and ophthalmopathy. RNA transcripts gave rise to amplified TCR beta CDR3 regions. HTBI primers drove first-round RT-PCR of the TCR CDR3. TCRdb re-derived calls from the multiplex PCR reads in MiXCR, one entry per CDR3 protein. In the table there are over 700,000 distinct CDR3 sequences, roughly a third of which are singletons. Sample: blood. These receptors came from a woman in her thirties or forties with Graves' hyperthyroidism.

This chain joins TRBV6-5 and TRBJ2-7; TRBD2 matches at 9 bases. The CDR3 is made up of 16 amino acids. V lost 4 bases, J lost 0 bases, and 7 bases stayed unmatched. Germline lookup yields CDR1 MNHEY and CDR2 SVGAGI. The CDR3 is CASSFYSGGSSYEQYF. CDR3 DNA: TGTGCCAGCAGTTTTTATAGCGGGGGAAGCTCCTACGAGCAGTACTTC.

This clonotype was observed many times. This chain connects TRBV15 to TRBJ1-3; TRBD1 matches 8 bases. After removal of 2 bases from V and 0 bases from J, the junction contained 0 bases not matched to a gene. Germline lookup yields CDR1 LNHNV and CDR2 YYDKDF (reference sequence). The CDR3 covers 15 residues. CDR3 amino acids: CATSRTGGSGNTIYF. CDR3 DNA: TGTGCCACCAGCAGAACAGGGGGCTCTGGAAACACCATATATTTT.

This clonotype was detected many times. The chain links TRBV15 to TRBJ2-7; 8 bases fit TRBD1. Germline V gene sequence: CDR1 LNHNV, CDR2 YYDKDF (reference sequence). The CDR3 consists of 15 residues. After removal of 3 bases from V and 4 bases from J, the junction contained 8 bases not matched to a gene. The CDR3 region is CATSSYDRGSYEQYF. As DNA, the CDR3 is TGTGCCACCAGCAGCTATGACAGGGGTTCTTACGAGCAGTACTTC.

Details on this clonotype: Here the CDR3 omits its conserved ending phenylalanine or tryptophan, so a read error is the likely source. The genes are TRBV19 and TRBJ2-2; 16 nucleotides match TRBD2. V gave up 5 bases and J gave up 4 bases; unmatched junction bases: 10. Germline V gene lookup returns CDR1 LNHDA and CDR2 SQIVND (reference sequence). The CDR3 has 19 amino acids. The CDR3 DNA is TGTGCCAGTAGTCTGCGACCGGGACTAGCGGGAGGGCGCACCGGGGAGCTGTTTTCT. It codes for CASSLRPGLAGGRTGELFS.

The chain joins TRBV19 to TRBJ1-5; D gene unclear. CDR1 and CDR2 from the germline V gene are LNHDA and SQIVND (reference sequence). This CDR3 is built from 15 residues. V lost 5 bases, J lost 4 bases, and 15 bases lay in between. CDR3 nucleotides: TGTGCCAGTAGTTTCGGGCAACAGAGGAATCAGCCCCAGCATTTT. Translating gives CASSFGQQRNQPQHF.

This clonotype was found many times. Here the CDR3 reads CASSLAASGTYEQYF. DNA for the CDR3: TGTGCCAGCAGCTTAGCGGCTAGCGGGACCTACGAGCAGTACTTC. The chain combines TRBV7-2 with TRBJ2-7, with TRBD2 identical over 9 bases. V was clipped by 0 bases and J by 2 bases; unmatched bases: 2. The CDR3 covers 15 residues. Per the germline V gene, CDR1 is SGHTA and CDR2 is FQGNSA.

For this clonotype: A much larger clone sits a single nucleotide away, making a read error possible. V gene TRBV7-7 combines with J gene TRBJ2-2; D is perhaps TRBD2 (6 bases). The CDR3 extends over 14 amino acids. In germline, CDR1 is SSHAT, CDR2 FNYEAQ (reference sequence). This chain's CDR3 is CASSIREFRGELFF. CDR3 bases: TGTGCTAGCAGCATTCGGGAGTTCAGGGGGGAGCTGTTTTTT.

V and J are TRBV27 and TRBJ2-7, with unresolved D. CDR1 is MNHEY, CDR2 SMNVEV, per germline (reference sequence). V was cut by 8 bases and J by 3 bases, with 17 bases left in between. This CDR3 is 14 amino acids long. The CDR3 bases are TGTGCCAGCTCACCACTTCCGGGTTACTACGAGCAGTACTTC. It is translated as CASSPLPGYYEQYF.

This clonotype was counted only a few times. The chain couples TRBV18 to TRBJ2-5; D is unresolved. The CDR3 has 14 residues. Trimming stripped 3 bases from V and 2 bases from J, with 10 bases between. Germline-derived CDR1 and CDR2 are KGHSH and LQKENI. CDR3 amino acids: CASSPGPNQETQYF. The CDR3 nucleotides are TGTGCCAGCTCACCGGGCCCAAATCAAGAGACCCAGTACTTC.

This clonotype was picked up many times. A junction boundary mismatches the germline segment, possibly from a read error. The V call is TRBV5-1, the J call TRBJ1-1; the D is unclear. CDR1 is SGHRS, CDR2 YFSETQ, per germline. The CDR3 length is 13 residues. CDR3 region: CASSLGSGTEAFF. CDR3 DNA sequence: TGTGCCAGCAGCTTAGGCAGCGGCACTGAAGCTTTCTTT.

This clonotype was recorded many times. The V call is TRBV20-1, the J call TRBJ1-1; D gene unclear. This CDR3 is built from 12 residues. Germline V lookup: CDR1 DFQATT, CDR2 SNEGSKA (reference sequence). Trimming left V 5 bases short and J 1 base short, with 8 bases between. This chain's CDR3 is CSALGPNTEAFF. The CDR3 DNA is TGCAGTGCTTTAGGCCCGAACACTGAAGCTTTCTTT.

This clonotype has at least ten counts. The chain combines TRBV14 with TRBJ1-2; D is unresolved. Trimming took off 4 bases at V and 0 bases at J, with 15 bases between the two ends. CDR1 SGHDN and CDR2 FVKESK come from the germline V gene. The CDR3 is made up of 16 amino acids. For the CDR3, the DNA is TGTGCCAGCAGCCTCCGACGCGGGCTCTCTAACTATGGCTACACCTTC. Its translation: CASSLRRGLSNYGYTF.

The chain joins TRBV3-1 to TRBJ2-7; D is unclear. Trimming shortened V by 8 bases and J by 5 bases, and 10 bases separated the two germline ends. The germline V gene has CDR1 LGHDT and CDR2 YNNKEL (reference sequence). This CDR3 has 11 residues. The CDR3 nucleotides are TGTGCCAGCGGCCTGGGCCACGAGCAGTACTTC. Residues: CASGLGHEQYF.

The rearrangement links TRBV19 to TRBJ2-2, with TRBD1 as a possible D gene (6 bases). V was trimmed by 9 bases and J by 2 bases, leaving 22 bases between them. The CDR3 covers 17 residues. CDR1 is LNHDA, CDR2 SQIVND, per germline (reference sequence). The CDR3 DNA follows: TGTGCCAGCCGTGAAAGCAGGACAGTATTAAACACCGGGGAGCTGTTTTTT. Translation gives CASRESRTVLNTGELFF. The variable domain in full, with the rest retrieved from reference TRBV19 and TRBJ2-2, is DGGITQSPKYLFRKEGQNVTLSCEQNLNHDAMYWYRQDPGQGLRLIYYSQIVNDFQKGDIAEGYSVSREKKESFPLTVTSAQKNPTAFYLCASRESRTVLNTGELFFGEGSRLTVL.

This clonotype has only a few counts. The chain carries TRBV7-2 and TRBJ1-1; 7 positions agree with TRBD1. The CDR3 has 15 amino acids. V shed 5 bases and J 5 bases; nucleotides not matched to a gene: 11. In germline, CDR1 is SGHTA, CDR2 FQGNSA. The CDR3 nucleotides read TGTGCCAGCAGCGACTGGGACAGCACAAGGACTGAAGCTTTCTTT. Residues: CASSDWDSTRTEAFF.

The chain links TRBV7-9 to TRBJ2-7; TRBD1 is a possible D gene (5 bases). Trimming removed 4 bases from V and 3 bases from J, with 16 bases in between. The germline CDR1 and CDR2 sequences are SEHNR and FQNEAQ (reference sequence). The CDR3 length is 15 residues. CDR3 sequence reads: CASSSNNGHRYEQYF. The CDR3 DNA follows: TGTGCCAGCAGCTCAAATAACGGACACCGCTACGAGCAGTACTTC.

In this sample, this clonotype turned up many times. The chain combines TRBV19 with TRBJ1-2; 7 bases are a match to TRBD1. The CDR3 loop spans 14 amino acids. V dropped 3 bases and J dropped 6; count of bases not matched to a gene: 7. The V gene's germline CDR1 is LNHDA and CDR2 SQIVND (reference sequence). CDR3 region: CASSIESGQNGYTF. The CDR3, as DNA: TGTGCCAGTAGTATCGAGTCGGGACAGAATGGCTACACCTTC.